What follows are 28 T cell receptor beta chains derived from one specimen sequenced in a study of immune cell composition in non-small cell lung cancer (dated by TCRdb to about 2017). Libraries were prepared through the immunoSEQ multiplex PCR assay. What TCRdb holds here is the immuneACCESS table cut down to in-frame rearrangements. Part of the clones is not present; checked against another copy, under half of the missing clones reflect an unresolved V gene, and the others are unexplained. The sample has 2,700 or so clones on record, 73% of them singletons. Roughly a sixth of the sample comes from the top ten. Normal lung samples came from the same patient and were non-adjacent lung tissue collected as far from the tumour as possible, with a minimum distance of 3 cm. The sample also formed part of further work on CD4 T cells in lung cancer.

Sequenced input: non-adjacent lung tissue. Receptors originate from a human donor with non-small cell lung cancer.

The CDR3: CASSLRQGARGYTF. The CDR3 DNA sequence: TGTGCCAGCAGCCTAAGACAGGGGGCAAGGGGCTACACCTTC. J is TRBJ1-2 and V is TRBV7-2; 10 positions match TRBD1. Germline V gene data show CDR1 as SGHTA and CDR2 as FQGNSA. The CDR3 contains 14 residues. The ends lost 5 bases at V and 8 bases at J; junction bases unmatched: 8.

The V call is TRBV11-3, the J call TRBJ2-5; 12 nucleotides line up with TRBD2. Germline loops: CDR1 SGHNT, CDR2 YENEEA. The trim removed 4 bases at V and 2 bases at J, leaving 5 bases unmatched. This CDR3 has 16 amino acids. The CDR3: CASSSSSGGAQETQYF. In DNA form, the CDR3 reads TGTGCCAGCAGCTCCTCTAGCGGGGGGGCTCAAGAGACCCAGTACTTC.

Relative to its sample, this clone is large. CDR3 in DNA: TGTGCCAGCAGTGAAGGTTGGCAGACTAATGAAAAACTGTTTTTT. The encoded protein is CASSEGWQTNEKLFF. J is TRBJ1-4 and V is TRBV6-1; no reliable D call. CDR3 length: 15 residues. V was cut by 1 base and J by 2 bases, with 8 bases left in between. Germline V gene lookup returns CDR1 MNHNS and CDR2 SASEGT.

This clone has more than one count but fewer than ten. The rearrangement links TRBV15 to TRBJ2-3, with 8 bases matching TRBD1. Germline V gives CDR1 LNHNV, CDR2 YYDKDF (reference sequence). The J segment lost 4 bases and the V segment lost 5 bases, leaving 11 bases of the junction unmatched. This CDR3 region has 16 residues. The CDR3 reads CATSSRQGTVADTQYF. The CDR3 DNA follows: TGTGCCACCAGCTCCCGACAGGGGACCGTGGCAGATACGCAGTATTTT.

This chain uses TRBV27 with TRBJ1-3; D is uncertain. V lost 5 bases and J 0 bases, leaving 14 bases between the germline ends. The CDR3 contains 16 residues. Germline values: CDR1 MNHEY, CDR2 SMNVEV (reference sequence). CDR3 in amino acids: CASSRRSPYSGNTIYF. DNA of the CDR3: TGTGCCAGCAGTCGCAGGTCGCCATACTCTGGAAACACCATATATTTT.

The chain is built from TRBV18 and TRBJ1-1; no clear D gene. This CDR3 comprises 14 residues. Germline V gene sequence: CDR1 KGHSH, CDR2 LQKENI. V was shortened by 3 bases and J by 4 bases, with 12 bases between the two germline ends. The CDR3 region is CASSPAQSGTEAFF. CDR3 DNA: TGTGCCAGCTCACCGGCTCAGTCGGGCACTGAAGCTTTCTTT.

This sequence joins TRBV30 and TRBJ1-6, with 7 positions matching TRBD1. The ends lost 4 bases at V and 8 bases at J; junction bases unmatched: 5. The V gene's germline CDR1 is GTSNPN and CDR2 SVGIG (reference sequence). CDR3 length: 13 amino acids. This CDR3 is CAWNRDSYSPLHF. The CDR3 DNA sequence: TGTGCCTGGAACCGGGACAGTTATTCACCCCTCCACTTT.

The rearrangement joins TRBV5-4 to TRBJ1-1; D possibly corresponds to TRBD1 (5 bases). Trimming took off 5 bases at V and 4 bases at J, with 15 bases between the two ends. The CDR3 is made up of 14 amino acids. Per germline, CDR1 SGHNT and CDR2 YYREEE (reference sequence). CDR3: CASRVSGGVTEAFF. Written as DNA, the CDR3 is TGTGCCAGCAGAGTTTCTGGGGGGGTCACTGAAGCTTTCTTT.

This clone was recorded only once. The chain employs TRBV4-3 and TRBJ1-6; D is ambiguous. The CDR3 consists of 15 residues. CDR1 and CDR2 (germline): LGHNA, YSLEER. With 2 bases removed from V and 7 bases from J, the gap between germline ends came to 12 bases. This CDR3 is CASSQSRTGNSPLHF. In DNA form, the CDR3 reads TGCGCCAGCAGCCAATCCAGGACGGGGAATTCACCCCTCCACTTT.

The chain links TRBV29-1 to TRBJ2-5, with a weak D call TRBD2 (6 bases). In germline, CDR1 is SQVTM, CDR2 ANQGSEA. The V gene lost 2 bases and the J gene lost 4 bases, with 8 bases spanning the gap. The length of the CDR3 is 12 residues. This chain's CDR3 is CSVETGVETQYF. DNA for the CDR3: TGCAGCGTTGAAACGGGGGTAGAGACCCAGTACTTC. The variable domain in full, with the rest retrieved from reference TRBV29-1 and TRBJ2-5, is SAVISQKPSRDICQRGTSLTIQCQVDSQVTMMFWYRQQPGQSLTLIATANQGSEATYESGFVIDKFPISRPNLTFSTLTVSNMSPEDSSIYLCSVETGVETQYFGPGTRLLVL.

This chain joins TRBV5-1 and TRBJ2-5; TRBD1 matches at 12 bases. Per germline, CDR1 SGHRS and CDR2 YFSETQ. J was trimmed by 5 bases and V by 3 bases; bases with no gene match: 5. CDR3 length: 15 amino acids. DNA of the CDR3: TGCGCCAGCAGCTGGGGACAGGGGGCCGGTGAGACCCAGTACTTC. It translates to CASSWGQGAGETQYF.

Relative to its sample, this clone is medium-sized. The rearrangement uses TRBV9 and TRBJ2-1; TRBD2 aligns across 8 bases. Germline CDR1 and CDR2: SGDLS and YYNGEE. This CDR3 comprises 15 residues. Trimming at V came to 7 bases and at J to 2 bases, leaving 8 bases not matched to a gene. The chain's CDR3 is CASGRGGDPYNEQFF. The CDR3 nucleotides are TGTGCCAGCGGACGGGGGGGTGACCCCTACAATGAGCAGTTCTTC.

The chain carries TRBV2 and TRBJ2-3, with a possible D match to TRBD2 (6 bases). Per germline, CDR1 SNHLY and CDR2 FYNNEI. V shed 2 bases and J shed 2 bases, with 14 bases lying between them. This CDR3 has 16 amino acids. The CDR3 here is CASSELGGGYTDTQYF. CDR3 DNA: TGTGCCAGCAGTGAATTGGGGGGAGGATACACAGATACGCAGTATTTT.

This rearrangement joins TRBV2 to TRBJ2-2; tentative D call: TRBD2 (5 bases). Trimming pared 5 bases from V and 0 bases from J, leaving 13 bases between. This CDR3 spans 16 amino acids. Germline V gives CDR1 SNHLY, CDR2 FYNNEI. CDR3: CASSSQAGANTGELFF. The CDR3 nucleotides read TGTGCCAGCAGTTCTCAGGCGGGTGCGAACACCGGGGAGCTGTTTTTT. The full variable domain, with the rest looked up from reference TRBV2 and TRBJ2-2, is EPEVTQTPSHQVTQMGQEVILRCVPISNHLYFYWYRQILGQKVEFLVSFYNNEISEKSEIFDDQFSVERPDGSNFTLKIRSTKLEDSAMYFCASSSQAGANTGELFFGEGSRLTVL.

Only a few counts were recorded for this clone. This chain uses TRBV27 with TRBJ1-2, with D uncertain. Germline CDR1 MNHEY, CDR2 SMNVEV (reference sequence). V shed 0 bases and J shed 2 bases, with 7 bases lying between them. The CDR3 contains 14 residues. The CDR3 is CASSLSATNYGYTF. The CDR3 DNA sequence: TGTGCCAGCAGTTTATCAGCTACCAACTATGGCTACACCTTC.

V and J are TRBV5-4 and TRBJ2-1, with TRBD1 matching 9 bases. Trimming removed 4 bases from V and 8 bases from J; junction bases left unmatched: 10. The germline gives CDR1 SGHNT, CDR2 YYREEE (reference sequence). This CDR3 contains 15 residues. CDR3 bases: TGTGCCAGCAGCCCGACGTGGGACAGGGACGATGAGCAGTTCTTC. This translates into CASSPTWDRDDEQFF. Looking up the rest from reference TRBV5-4 and TRBJ2-1 gives the full variable domain: ETGVTQSPTHLIKTRGQQVTLRCSSQSGHNTVSWYQQALGQGPQFIFQYYREEENGRGNFPPRFSGLQFPNYSSELNVNALELDDSALYLCASSPTWDRDDEQFFGPGTRLTVL.

The gene calls are TRBV7-9 and TRBJ2-5, with 10 bases that match TRBD1. Germline V lookup: CDR1 SEHNR, CDR2 FQNEAQ (reference sequence). V shed 0 bases, J shed 5 bases, and the junction held 6 bases outside the gene matches. The CDR3 length is 16 residues. The chain's CDR3 is CASSLASGTGVETQYF. The CDR3 coding sequence is TGTGCCAGCAGCTTAGCCTCCGGGACAGGGGTGGAGACCCAGTACTTC.

The rearrangement uses TRBV2 and TRBJ2-3; 7 bases agree with TRBD2. V lost 6 bases, J lost 0 bases, and 6 bases stayed unmatched. This CDR3 is 15 amino acids long. Looked up from germline, CDR1 is SNHLY and CDR2 is FYNNEI. In DNA, the CDR3 is TGTGCCAGCAGGAGAGCGGGGACTAGCACAGATACGCAGTATTTT. Amino acid sequence: CASRRAGTSTDTQYF.

This clone was found once. Written as DNA, the CDR3 is TGCGCCAGCAGGCAGGGGTCGTATAATTCACCCCTCCACTTT. Translating gives CASRQGSYNSPLHF. The chain joins TRBV10-1 to TRBJ1-6; weak D call: TRBD1 (6 bases). Deletions cut 6 bases from V and 4 bases from J, with 10 bases between. The germline V gene encodes CDR1 WNHNN and CDR2 SYGVQD (reference sequence). The CDR3 is 14 amino acids.

The rearrangement uses TRBV6-5 and TRBJ2-1; 11 positions agree with TRBD2. The V and J ends lost 6 bases and 3 bases, in that order; junction bases with no gene match: 4. Germline loops: CDR1 MNHEY, CDR2 SVGAGI. This CDR3 is 15 amino acids long. This CDR3 reads CASRLTSGIYNEQFF. CDR3 coding DNA: TGTGCCAGCAGGCTGACTAGCGGGATCTACAATGAGCAGTTCTTC.

The rearrangement links TRBV7-9 to TRBJ2-3, with 7 positions matching TRBD1. J was trimmed by 1 base and V by 8 bases; bases with no gene match: 9. The CDR3 spans 15 residues. CDR1 SEHNR and CDR2 FQNEAQ come from the germline V gene (reference sequence). The CDR3 sequence: CASGRGGSGTDTQYF. The CDR3 DNA follows: TGTGCCAGCGGTAGAGGGGGCTCTGGCACAGATACGCAGTATTTT.

The chain combines TRBV4-3 with TRBJ2-6; unclear D gene. The CDR3 extends over 15 amino acids. The V gene's germline CDR1 is LGHNA and CDR2 YSLEER. Trimming pared 1 base from V and 0 bases from J, leaving 4 bases between. CDR3 coding DNA: TGCGCCAGCAGCCAAGCAGGCTCTGGGGCCAACGTCCTGACTTTC. Protein: CASSQAGSGANVLTF.

The chain has TRBV10-3 and TRBJ2-5, with TRBD1 identical over 8 bases. This CDR3 is built from 14 residues. The V gene's germline CDR1 is ENHRY and CDR2 SYGVKD. Trimming took 10 bases from V and 4 from J; bases not matched to a gene: 11. Here the CDR3 DNA reads TGTGCCACCTCCCCCGCAGGGGGCTTAGAGACCCAGTACTTC. As protein: CATSPAGGLETQYF.

This clone is categorized as medium-sized. The chain employs TRBV19 and TRBJ2-7, with 11 bases aligning to TRBD1. There are 15 residues in the CDR3. Germline V gene data show CDR1 as LNHDA and CDR2 as SQIVND (reference sequence). V was pared by 5 bases and J by 0 bases, with 3 bases of the junction left unmatched. CDR3: CASSAGQGDSYEQYF. For the CDR3, the DNA is TGTGCCAGTAGTGCGGGACAGGGGGACTCCTACGAGCAGTACTTC.

The chain recombines TRBV2 with TRBJ2-7, with D possibly being TRBD1 (6 bases). Germline V CDR1 and CDR2: SNHLY, FYNNEI. The ends were cut back, 5 bases at V and 0 bases at J, with 11 bases in the middle. The CDR3 loop spans 14 amino acids. The chain's CDR3 is CASSMDRSSYEQYF. CDR3 nucleotide sequence: TGTGCCAGCAGTATGGACAGAAGCTCCTACGAGCAGTACTTC.

V is TRBV28 and J is TRBJ1-1; D is uncertain. The CDR3 is 15 residues long. V was trimmed by 2 bases and J by 6 bases, leaving 16 bases between them. Germline CDR1 MDHEN, CDR2 SYDVKM. CDR3 nucleotide sequence: TGTGCCAGCAGTTTAGGTAGTCGGGGAGGCCCTGAAGCTTTCTTT. Residues: CASSLGSRGGPEAFF.

The chain joins TRBV27 to TRBJ2-2, with 13 bases that match TRBD2. The V gene end was trimmed by 6 bases and the J gene end by 6 bases; junction bases not matched to a gene: 7. The CDR3 spans 16 residues. Germline V gene sequence: CDR1 MNHEY, CDR2 SMNVEV (reference sequence). CDR3 sequence (DNA): TGTGCCAGCAGGCCTACTAGCGGGGGGGCATCCGGGGAGCTGTTTTTT. Translation: CASRPTSGGASGELFF.

J is TRBJ1-5 and V is TRBV4-3; D is unresolved. Germline loops: CDR1 LGHNA, CDR2 YSLEER. This CDR3 has 20 amino acids. V was trimmed by 5 bases and J by 0 bases, leaving 26 bases between them. In nucleotides, the CDR3 is TGCGCCAGCAGCTTGGGGTGGCCTCAGAGAGGGAAATATAGCAATCAGCCCCAGCATTTT. It encodes CASSLGWPQRGKYSNQPQHF.